The T cell receptor beta chain described here comes from a study of T cell responses to AZD1222 COVID-19 vaccine. Broader study findings: Baseline seropositivity occurred in only 5 to 7 AZD1222 recipients. CD4 TCRs covered the whole spike, strongest at regions 160-218 and 743-854. Reportedly, nearly half of unique spike TCRs recognized epitopes outside B.1.351/B.1.1.7 mutations.

For this clone: The antigen remains undetermined.

The protocol was immunoSEQ multiplex PCR, while the TCRdb copy is restricted to in-frame clones and leaves out a portion. Here the sample spans 90,000 to 150,000 clones, about 85% being singletons. Pooled samples include second doses given at about 4 or 12 weeks. The sequence was obtained from an adult who received the AZD1222 COVID-19 vaccine. The starting material was peripheral blood, obtained 28 days after the second AZD1222 dose.

CDR3 sequence: CASSPREDEAFF. Written as DNA, the CDR3 is TGTGCCAGCAGCCCTCGGGAAGATGAAGCTTTCTTT. The rearrangement links TRBV7-9 to TRBJ1-1; D remains unclear. The V gene's germline CDR1 is SEHNR and CDR2 FQNEAQ (reference sequence). This CDR3 has 12 amino acids. V was trimmed by 5 bases and J by 7 bases, leaving 11 bases between them.